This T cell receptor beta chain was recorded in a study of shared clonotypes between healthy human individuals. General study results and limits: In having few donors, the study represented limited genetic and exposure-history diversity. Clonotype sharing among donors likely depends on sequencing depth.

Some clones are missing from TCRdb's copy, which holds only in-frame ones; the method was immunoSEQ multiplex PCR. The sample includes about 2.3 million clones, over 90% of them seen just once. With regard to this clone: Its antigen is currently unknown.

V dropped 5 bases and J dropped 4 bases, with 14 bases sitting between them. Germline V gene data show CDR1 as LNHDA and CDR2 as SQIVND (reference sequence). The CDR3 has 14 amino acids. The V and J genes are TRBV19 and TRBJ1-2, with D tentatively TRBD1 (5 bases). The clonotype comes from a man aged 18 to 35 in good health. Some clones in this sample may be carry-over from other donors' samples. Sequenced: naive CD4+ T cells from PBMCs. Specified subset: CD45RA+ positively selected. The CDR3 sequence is CASSLTGTFYGYTF. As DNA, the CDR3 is TGTGCCAGTAGTCTAACCGGGACCTTCTATGGCTACACCTTC. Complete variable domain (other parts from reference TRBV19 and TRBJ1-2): DGGITQSPKYLFRKEGQNVTLSCEQNLNHDAMYWYRQDPGQGLRLIYYSQIVNDFQKGDIAEGYSVSREKKESFPLTVTSAQKNPTAFYLCASSLTGTFYGYTFGSGTRLTVV.